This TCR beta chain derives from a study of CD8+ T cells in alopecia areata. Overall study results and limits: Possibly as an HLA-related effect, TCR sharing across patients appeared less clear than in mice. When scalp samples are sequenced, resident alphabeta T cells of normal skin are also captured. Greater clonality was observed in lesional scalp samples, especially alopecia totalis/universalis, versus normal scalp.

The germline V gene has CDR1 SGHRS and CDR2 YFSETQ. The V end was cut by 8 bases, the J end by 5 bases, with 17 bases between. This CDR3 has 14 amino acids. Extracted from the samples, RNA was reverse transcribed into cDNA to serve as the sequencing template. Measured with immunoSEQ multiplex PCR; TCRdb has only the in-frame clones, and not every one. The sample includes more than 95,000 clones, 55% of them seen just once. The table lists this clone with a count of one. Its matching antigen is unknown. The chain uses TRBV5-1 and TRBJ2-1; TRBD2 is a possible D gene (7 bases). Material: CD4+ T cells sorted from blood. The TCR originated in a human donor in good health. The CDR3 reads CASYREGDDNEQFF. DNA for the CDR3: TGCGCCAGTTACAGGGAGGGGGATGACAATGAGCAGTTCTTC. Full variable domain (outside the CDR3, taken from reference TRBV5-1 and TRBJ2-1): KAGVTQTPRYLIKTRGQQVTLSCSPISGHRSVSWYQQTPGQGLQFLFEYFSETQRNKGNFPGRFSGRQFSNSRSEMNVSTLELGDSALYLCASYREGDDNEQFFGPGTRLTVL.